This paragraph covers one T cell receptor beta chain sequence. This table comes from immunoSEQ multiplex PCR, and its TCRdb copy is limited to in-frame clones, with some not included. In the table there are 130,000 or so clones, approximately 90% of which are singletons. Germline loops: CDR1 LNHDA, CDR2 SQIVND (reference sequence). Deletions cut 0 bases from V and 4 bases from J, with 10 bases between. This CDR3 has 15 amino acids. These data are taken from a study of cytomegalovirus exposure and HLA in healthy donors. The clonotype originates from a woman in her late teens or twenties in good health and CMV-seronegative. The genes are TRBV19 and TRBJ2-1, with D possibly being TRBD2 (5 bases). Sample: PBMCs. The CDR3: CASSIDPGGYNEQFF. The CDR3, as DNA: TGTGCCAGTAGTATAGATCCAGGAGGATACAATGAGCAGTTCTTC.